This is a list of T cell receptor beta chains from one sample in a study of blood T cell repertoires in COVID-19. Measured with immunoSEQ multiplex PCR; TCRdb has only the in-frame clones, and not every one. The sample holds approximately 160,000 clones; roughly 84% are singletons and the top ten take 9.1%. Sequenced sample: peripheral blood. These receptors were taken from a woman aged 80 or over with active or convalescent COVID-19. Both conserved end residues are part of each CDR3. Clone sizes are given selectively: once, few, many, or a class where the clone is expanded.

TRBJ1-6 . TRBV14 CASSQGLSNSPLHF
TRBJ1-5 once TRBV6-2/TRBV6-3 CASSYSPTRDSLNQPQHF
TRBJ1-6 . TRBV27 CASRPTGTDNSPLHF
TRBJ2-7 once TRBV12-3/TRBV12-4 CASTRTGRYEQYF
TRBJ2-1 few TRBV9 CASSAGTSRYNEQFF
TRBJ1-3 few TRBV18 CASSPQSGGISGNTIYF
TRBJ2-3 . TRBV9 CASSAFASGGRDTQYF
TRBJ1-1 . TRBV3-1/TRBV3-2 CASSQVNSEAFF
TRBJ2-2 few TRBV5-1 CASSSYGDSGTGELFF
TRBJ2-7 . TRBV7-2 CASSLDVTWTTGNYEQYF
TRBJ2-1 . TRBV6-2/TRBV6-3 CASSSPGQGAWDEQFF
TRBJ2-3 . TRBV27 CASSARTGYTQYF
TRBJ1-1 . TRBV20-1 CSARAQGNAFF
TRBJ1-2 . TRBV19 CASSETGRGYTF
TRBJ1-2 . TRBV5-5 CASSLEGQGRVGYTF
TRBJ2-5 . TRBV12-5 CASGQSGTQYF
TRBJ1-1 . TRBV19 CASSIETEEAFF
TRBJ1-2 . TRBV9 CASSVATSGNYGYTF
TRBJ2-7 . TRBV5-1 CASSLEPTSGGKGQYF
TRBJ1-5 . TRBV3-1/TRBV3-2 CASSQRQGTNSNQPQHF
TRBJ1-5 . TRBV7-2 CASSDRGAQPQHF
TRBJ1-2 . TRBV6-4 CASSSGTGGYGYTF
TRBJ1-6 . TRBV19 CASSLQIGQYNSPLHF
TRBJ2-5 few TRBV9 CASSQEVGRGQETQYF
TRBJ1-4 once TRBV6-2/TRBV6-3 CASSNPDRFGEKLFF
TRBJ1-1 . TRBV10-3 CAISVQSNTEAFF
TRBJ2-7 once TRBV5-5 CASSLAGGSGEQYF
TRBJ2-7 . TRBV28 CASSLLTGWAYEQYF
TRBJ1-6 . TRBV6-4 CASSPSDARGPLHF
TRBJ2-5 once TRBV7-7 CASSRTSRETQYF
TRBJ1-2 . TRBV7-9 CASSFSGRGNGYTF
TRBJ2-1 . TRBV11-3 CASSSFGQGRDEQFF
TRBJ1-1 . TRBV6-5 CASSSYTEAFF
TRBJ2-7 few TRBV5-5 CASSWGQGAYEQYF
TRBJ2-3 once TRBV5-6 CASSLRDTSSTDTQYF
TRBJ2-7 . TRBV6-2/TRBV6-3 CASSYFALGYEQYF
TRBJ1-2 . TRBV6-2/TRBV6-3 CASSEDWYGYTF
TRBJ2-5 . TRBV6-1 CASSEGLAGGQETQYF
TRBJ1-5 once TRBV7-3 CASSLEANQPQHF
TRBJ2-3 . TRBV18 CASSPRGVSGGTTDTQYF
TRBJ1-1 . TRBV5-6 CASSLVGSGALNTEAFF
TRBJ2-5 . TRBV19 CASKERLAGSQETQYF
TRBJ1-6 . TRBV13 CASSLGWTGYNSPLHF
TRBJ2-7 . TRBV19 CASSKGNEGAAYEQYF
TRBJ1-1 . TRBV25-1 CASSTTGNTEAFF
TRBJ1-2 . TRBV19 CASSNPGVGDYGYTF
TRBJ1-3 . TRBV6-5 CASSRTGTGNTIYF
TRBJ2-7 few TRBV6-1 CASSERQREQYF
TRBJ2-1 . TRBV6-1 CASSVWGGNNEQFF
TRBJ2-3 once TRBV10-3 CAISGSSGNTDTQYF
TRBJ2-1 . TRBV19 CASSDPPSGAYNEQFF
TRBJ1-2 . TRBV9 CASSVGGAANYGYTF
TRBJ1-1 . TRBV7-2 CASSQNRGDTEAFF